This TCR delta chain came from a study of γδ T cells in repeated Plasmodium falciparum infection. The wider study: Donors were malaria-exposed Malian children or age- and gender-matched Australian children. Some Malian samples span acute malaria episodes; others come from no-transmission periods.

Germline values: CDR1 TSWWSYY, CDR2 QGS. The V gene lost 2 bases and the J gene lost 0 bases, with 22 bases spanning the gap. The length of the CDR3 is 19 residues. TCRdb re-processed the multiplex PCR reads using CATT. The data contain tens of thousands of delta-chain clones, roughly 0.98% of them singletons. Worth noting for this clone: Its antigen remains unknown. A far larger clone is off by one base, so a read error is likely. This specimen includes other DNA sequences encoding the same CDR3.

Flow sorting of PBMC yielded separate Vgamma9/Vdelta2+ and Vdelta2-negative gammadelta T cell populations for bulk repertoire analysis. Regarding the study as a whole: The Malian cohort came from a small rural village of predominantly one ethnic group. Repeated controlled infections reportedly drove waves of new clonotype selection in Vdelta2-negative, mostly Vdelta1+, gammadelta repertoires.

The specimen sequenced was gamma-delta T cells from blood. The sequence derives from a pool of human donors (malaria-infected and uninfected, not separated). The V call is TRDV1, the J call TRDJ1, with a tentative D call TRDD2 (6 bases). The J gene is absent in TCRdb and was assigned here via DNA matching to germline. The CDR3 coding sequence is TGTGCTCTTGGGGAATGCGTCCTACCGAGTACCGTTGACACCGATAAACTCATCTTT. Protein sequence: CALGECVLPSTVDTDKLIF.